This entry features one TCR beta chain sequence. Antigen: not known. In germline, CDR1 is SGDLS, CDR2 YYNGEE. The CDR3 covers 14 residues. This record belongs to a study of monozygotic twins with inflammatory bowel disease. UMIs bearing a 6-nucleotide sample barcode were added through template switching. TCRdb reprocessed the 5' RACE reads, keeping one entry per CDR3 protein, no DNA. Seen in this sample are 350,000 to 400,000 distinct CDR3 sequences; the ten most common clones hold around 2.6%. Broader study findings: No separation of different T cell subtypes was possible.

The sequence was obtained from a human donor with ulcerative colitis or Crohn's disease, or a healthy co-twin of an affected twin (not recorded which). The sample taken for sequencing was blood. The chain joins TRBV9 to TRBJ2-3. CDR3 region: CASSVASSADTQYF. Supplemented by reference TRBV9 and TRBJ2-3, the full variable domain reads DSGVTQTPKHLITATGQRVTLRCSPRSGDLSVYWYQQSLDQGLQFLIQYYNGEERAKGNILERFSAQQFPDLHSELNLSSLELGDSALYFCASSVASSADTQYFGPGTRLTVL.